The T cell receptor (beta chain) under discussion was sequenced for a study of CD8 T cells in ankylosing spondylitis. Study-level points and caveats: Relatively scarce in peripheral blood, disease-linked clones were CD8+.

TCRdb analysed the 5' RACE reads with MiXCR anew, one entry per CDR3 protein. The sample has 250,000 or so distinct CDR3 sequences; 20% to 30% are singletons. Germline CDR1 is SGHAT and CDR2 is FQNNGV. V gave up 2 bases and J gave up 0 bases, with 14 bases separating them. The CDR3 loop spans 17 amino acids. This clonotype was recorded a few times. As yet, its antigen is unknown. Sequenced: blood, either unsorted or a sorted T cell fraction (not recorded which). This clonotype originated in a male donor with ankylosing spondylitis or in good health (not recorded which). The chain combines TRBV11-2 with TRBJ2-1; D possibly corresponds to TRBD2 (7 bases). The CDR3 DNA sequence: TGTGCCAGCAGCTTACGAGGGGGGGGGAGCTCCTACAATGAGCAGTTCTTC. It codes for CASSLRGGGSSYNEQFF.